This entry lists 22 T cell receptor beta chains sequenced from one sample in a study of cytomegalovirus exposure and HLA in healthy donors. The PCR was carried out with 60 Vbeta primers and 13 Jbeta primers. Some clones are missing from TCRdb's copy, which holds only in-frame ones; the method was immunoSEQ multiplex PCR. The data hold 200,000 to 250,000 clones, with around 89% observed a single time. The sample was PBMCs. These receptors all stem from a woman in her late teens or twenties in good health and CMV-seronegative.

The chain employs TRBV5-6 and TRBJ1-3, with 8 positions matching TRBD1. CDR3 length equals 15 residues. Germline values: CDR1 SGHDT, CDR2 YYEEEE. The V gene end was trimmed by 3 bases and the J gene end by 0 bases; junction bases not matched to a gene: 2. The CDR3 DNA is TGTGCCAGCAGCTGGGGACAGGCCTCTGGAAACACCATATATTTT. This codes for CASSWGQASGNTIYF.

The gene calls are TRBV5-4 and TRBJ1-2; D gene ambiguous. The CDR3 spans 11 residues. The germline V gene has CDR1 SGHNT and CDR2 YYREEE (reference sequence). With 5 bases removed from V and 8 bases from J, the gap between germline ends came to 10 bases. The CDR3 spells CASSRGYGYTF. CDR3 nucleotides: TGTGCCAGCAGTCGAGGTTACGGCTACACCTTC.

CDR3 bases: TGCGCCAGCAGTCCCACAGGGGGACGTGGGGAGCTGTTTTTT. Translating it yields CASSPTGGRGELFF. This chain connects TRBV10-1 to TRBJ2-2; 8 bases agree with TRBD1. Germline CDR1 WNHNN, CDR2 SYGVQD (reference sequence). The CDR3 has 14 amino acids. Losses at the gene ends were 5 bases for V and 8 bases for J; bases not matched to a gene: 7.

This chain joins TRBV7-9 and TRBJ2-7, with D tentatively TRBD1 (5 bases). The V and J ends lost 5 bases and 3 bases respectively, with 11 bases between them. The CDR3 contains 13 residues. Germline CDR1 is SEHNR and CDR2 is FQNEAQ (reference sequence). The CDR3 sequence is CASSADTSYEQYF. CDR3 bases: TGTGCCAGCAGCGCGGACACGAGCTACGAGCAGTACTTC.

This chain uses TRBV5-1 with TRBJ2-7; 11 bases align to TRBD1. Per germline, CDR1 SGHRS and CDR2 YFSETQ. The CDR3 covers 18 residues. Trimming cost V 2 bases and J 0 bases; bases outside gene matches: 10. Here the CDR3 DNA reads TGCGCCAGCAGCTTTGGACAGGGGGCTTACCAGGGCTCCTACGAGCAGTACTTC. This encodes CASSFGQGAYQGSYEQYF.

This rearrangement joins TRBV11-2 to TRBJ2-3; D possibly corresponds to TRBD2 (5 bases). V shed 4 bases and J shed 6 bases, with 8 bases lying between them. Germline CDR1 SGHAT, CDR2 FQNNGV. The CDR3 is 12 amino acids. DNA of the CDR3: TGTGCCAGCAGCTCACCGGGGGATACGCAGTATTTT. It translates to CASSSPGDTQYF.

In this sample, this clone turned up once. The chain uses TRBV7-9 and TRBJ2-2; D is unclear. Germline CDR1 reads SEHNR; CDR2 reads FQNEAQ (reference sequence). V was trimmed by 1 base and J by 4 bases, leaving 7 bases between them. CDR3 length: 14 residues. The CDR3 spells CASSLETTTGELFF. The CDR3, as DNA: TGTGCCAGCAGCTTAGAAACAACCACCGGGGAGCTGTTTTTT.

A single count supports this clone. This chain joins TRBV7-8 and TRBJ1-2; the D is unclear. The CDR3 runs to 14 residues. Trimming removed 8 bases at V and 1 base at J, with 14 bases between. Germline loops: CDR1 SGHVS, CDR2 FQNEAQ. The CDR3 sequence: CASGREQNNYGYTF. CDR3 DNA: TGTGCCAGCGGGAGGGAACAGAATAACTATGGCTACACCTTC.

The V gene is TRBV6-1, the J gene TRBJ2-7; 8 nucleotides agree with TRBD1. V was pared by 0 bases and J by 4 bases, with 5 bases of the junction left unmatched. CDR1 MNHNS and CDR2 SASEGT come from the germline V gene. The CDR3 loop spans 15 amino acids. The CDR3 DNA follows: TGTGCCAGCAGTGAAGCTGGGACAGGTGGGTACGAGCAGTACTTC. Translation gives CASSEAGTGGYEQYF.

This rearrangement joins TRBV19 to TRBJ1-2; TRBD1 agrees at 11 bases. The trim removed 5 bases at V and 4 bases at J, leaving 3 bases unmatched. The CDR3 is 14 amino acids. CDR1 is LNHDA and CDR2 is SQIVND in the germline V gene (reference sequence). In DNA, the CDR3 is TGTGCCAGTAGTTCGGGACAGGGGGGCTATGGCTACACCTTC. Protein: CASSSGQGGYGYTF. The full variable domain, with the rest looked up from reference TRBV19 and TRBJ1-2, is DGGITQSPKYLFRKEGQNVTLSCEQNLNHDAMYWYRQDPGQGLRLIYYSQIVNDFQKGDIAEGYSVSREKKESFPLTVTSAQKNPTAFYLCASSSGQGGYGYTFGSGTRLTVV.

V gene TRBV19 combines with J gene TRBJ1-1; D ambiguous. This CDR3 has 12 amino acids. Trimming left V 8 bases short and J 2 bases short, with 9 bases between. Germline CDR1 is LNHDA and CDR2 is SQIVND (reference sequence). The CDR3 protein is CASRGRNTEAFF. The CDR3 nucleotides are TGTGCCAGTCGCGGGAGAAACACTGAAGCTTTCTTT.

The chain recombines TRBV9 with TRBJ2-7; 7 bases align to TRBD1. V was clipped by 0 bases and J by 0 bases; unmatched bases: 6. CDR3 size: 16 residues. Germline lookup yields CDR1 SGDLS and CDR2 YYNGEE. The CDR3 loop reads CASSVGAGGSSYEQYF. The CDR3 DNA sequence: TGTGCCAGCAGCGTAGGAGCAGGGGGTAGCTCCTACGAGCAGTACTTC.

The rearrangement links TRBV5-6 to TRBJ2-7; D unclear. Between the trimmed V and J ends, which lost 4 bases and 6 bases, there was a span of 8 bases. Germline values: CDR1 SGHDT, CDR2 YYEEEE. The CDR3 runs to 11 residues. Here the CDR3 reads CASSLGREQYF. For the CDR3, the DNA is TGTGCCAGCAGCCTAGGCCGCGAGCAGTACTTC. Together with reference TRBV5-6 and TRBJ2-7, the CDR3 gives the full variable domain: DAGVTQSPTHLIKTRGQQVTLRCSPKSGHDTVSWYQQALGQGPQFIFQYYEEEERQRGNFPDRFSGHQFPNYSSELNVNALLLGDSALYLCASSLGREQYFGPGTRLTVT.

This clone was observed once. V usage is TRBV4-3 and J usage is TRBJ2-1, with a weak D call TRBD2 (5 bases). CDR3 length: 17 residues. V was pared by 0 bases and J by 5 bases, with 17 bases between. Germline assignment: CDR1 LGHNA and CDR2 YSLEER. Here the CDR3 DNA reads TGCGCCAGCAGCCAAGATTCCCCCAGCGGACTGAACAATGAGCAGTTCTTC. Residues: CASSQDSPSGLNNEQFF.

The V and J genes are TRBV6-5 and TRBJ2-2; 8 positions match TRBD2. The CDR3 totals 15 residues. Germline values: CDR1 MNHEY, CDR2 SVGAGI. The trim removed 2 bases at V and 6 bases at J, leaving 5 bases unmatched. CDR3 sequence reads: CASSYQAGVPGELFF. The CDR3 bases are TGTGCCAGCAGTTACCAAGCGGGAGTTCCCGGGGAGCTGTTTTTT.

The chain joins TRBV2 to TRBJ2-5, with 7 bases fitting TRBD1. V shed 5 bases, J shed 4 bases, and the junction held 7 bases outside the gene matches. Germline V gives CDR1 SNHLY, CDR2 FYNNEI. The CDR3 consists of 14 residues. The CDR3 region has the DNA TGTGCCAGCAGTCCCCAGGGGGTACGAGAGACCCAGTACTTC. It encodes CASSPQGVRETQYF.

This rearrangement joins TRBV11-2 to TRBJ1-1; D may be TRBD1 (6 bases). The germline gives CDR1 SGHAT, CDR2 FQNNGV. This CDR3 contains 15 residues. Deletions cut 5 bases from V and 0 bases from J, with 13 bases between. The CDR3 spells CASSPRTVVNTEAFF. The CDR3, as DNA: TGTGCCAGCAGCCCCAGGACAGTCGTGAACACTGAAGCTTTCTTT.

The DNA of the CDR3 is TGTGCCAGCAGCCAAGACGGTGACGGGTTAGCCAAAAACATTCAGTACTTC. It codes for CASSQDGDGLAKNIQYF. The chain couples TRBV4-2 to TRBJ2-4, with D unresolved. Between the trimmed V and J ends, which lost 0 bases and 0 bases, there was a span of 12 bases. Germline V gene data show CDR1 as LGHNA and CDR2 as YNFKEQ. The CDR3 has 17 amino acids.

This CDR3 is CASRRYSQSTDTQYF. CDR3 sequence (DNA): TGTGCCAGCAGACGCTATAGCCAGAGCACAGATACGCAGTATTTT. V gene TRBV7-2 combines with J gene TRBJ2-3; D remains unclear. The CDR3 contains 15 residues. V lost 6 bases, J lost 0 bases, and 13 bases lay in between. Germline CDR1 reads SGHTA; CDR2 reads FQGNSA.

This chain uses TRBV19 with TRBJ2-1; a weak D match, TRBD2 (6 bases). Trimming removed 7 bases from V and 6 bases from J, with 10 bases in between. Germline V gives CDR1 LNHDA, CDR2 SQIVND (reference sequence). The CDR3 extends over 12 amino acids. CDR3 nucleotide sequence: TGTGCCAGTACAGACGGGGGCAATGAGCAGTTCTTC. Translating it yields CASTDGGNEQFF.

This sequence joins TRBV9 and TRBJ1-2; 8 bases match TRBD1. J lost 6 bases, V lost 3 bases, and 4 bases had no gene match. CDR1 is SGDLS, CDR2 YYNGEE, per germline. CDR3 length: 13 residues. CDR3 residues: CASSAQGVDGYTF. CDR3 nucleotides: TGTGCCAGCAGCGCACAGGGGGTCGATGGCTACACCTTC.

This clone was counted a single time. The V gene is TRBV2, the J gene TRBJ1-2; 9 bases are shared with TRBD1. The CDR3 has 14 amino acids. Trimming at V came to 2 bases and at J to 3 bases, leaving 1 base not matched to a gene. In germline, CDR1 is SNHLY, CDR2 FYNNEI. CDR3 protein: CASSEWTGDYGYTF. CDR3 sequence (DNA): TGTGCCAGCAGTGAATGGACAGGGGACTATGGCTACACCTTC.